The next 14 T cell receptor beta chains were all read from a single sample in a study of cytomegalovirus exposure and HLA in healthy donors. Assay: immunoSEQ multiplex PCR; the TCRdb copy retains only in-frame clones and omits some. The table lists fewer than 200,000 clones, roughly 95% of them singletons. Sequenced material: PBMCs. Receptor source: a woman younger than 35 in good health and CMV-seronegative.

This sequence joins TRBV27 and TRBJ2-1, with 7 positions matching TRBD2. Germline trimming cut 4 bases from V and 15 bases from J; bases unmatched to any gene: 9. Germline values: CDR1 MNHEY, CDR2 SMNVEV (reference sequence). The CDR3 is 12 residues long. The DNA for the CDR3 is TGTGCCAGCAGTTCCCCGGGACTACCGGGGTTCTTC. As protein: CASSSPGLPGFF.

This clone has only one observation. The chain carries TRBV30 and TRBJ1-4, with D tentatively TRBD1 (5 bases). V lost 3 bases to trimming and J lost 14 bases, with 13 bases between them. Germline CDR1 and CDR2: GTSNPN and SVGIG (reference sequence). The CDR3 sequence is 11 residues long. The CDR3 sequence: CAWRDTGNLFF. DNA for the CDR3: TGTGCCTGGAGGGATACAGGTAACCTGTTTTTT.

The genes are TRBV5-1 and TRBJ2-1; no firm D call. The V end was cut by 4 bases, the J end by 3 bases, with 11 bases between. The CDR3 consists of 14 residues. Germline-derived CDR1 and CDR2 are SGHRS and YFSETQ. CDR3 loop: CASSPAIDYNEQFF. The CDR3 nucleotides are TGCGCCAGCAGCCCCGCAATAGACTACAATGAGCAGTTCTTC.

The V and J genes are TRBV6-4 and TRBJ2-6, with a weak D call TRBD1 (5 bases). Germline CDR1 and CDR2: MRHNA and SNTAGT. This CDR3 has 17 amino acids. V lost 2 bases, J lost 2 bases, and 13 bases lay in between. This CDR3 is CASSDRGGPPGANVLTF. The CDR3 region has the DNA TGTGCCAGCAGTGACAGGGGCGGCCCCCCTGGGGCCAACGTCCTGACTTTC.

The gene calls are TRBV18 and TRBJ2-4, with D possibly matching TRBD1 (5 bases). The CDR3 consists of 12 residues. V lost 1 base and J 15 bases, leaving 13 bases between the germline ends. The germline V gene encodes CDR1 KGHSH and CDR2 LQKENI. The CDR3 DNA reads TGTGCCAGCTCACCACAGCAGGGTAGTCCGTACTTC. Its translation is CASSPQQGSPYF.

V and J are TRBV2 and TRBJ1-4, with 7 bases aligning to TRBD1. Germline CDR1 is SNHLY and CDR2 is FYNNEI. V shed 3 bases and J 7 bases; nucleotides not matched to a gene: 5. This CDR3 has 14 residues. The DNA for the CDR3 is TGTGCCAGCAGTGATCAGGGGGTGGCTGAAAAACTGTTTTTT. It is translated as CASSDQGVAEKLFF.

This chain connects TRBV11-2 to TRBJ1-1; 7 bases align to TRBD1. Germline CDR1 reads SGHAT; CDR2 reads FQNNGV. The CDR3 spans 13 residues. The V and J ends lost 5 bases and 6 bases, in that order; junction bases with no gene match: 6. The CDR3 coding sequence is TGTGCCAGCAGCGGGCTGACAGGGTCTGAAGCTTTCTTT. Translation gives CASSGLTGSEAFF.

About this clone: Different DNA sequences within this sample yield the same CDR3. V and J are TRBV5-6 and TRBJ1-2; no reliable D call. The V end lost 0 bases, the J end lost 3 bases, and 12 bases lay between the germline ends. There are 15 residues in the CDR3. CDR1 is SGHDT and CDR2 is YYEEEE in the germline V gene. Here the CDR3 DNA reads TGTGCCAGCAGCTTGGTTGGAGGGCGGGACTATGGCTACACCTTC. Residues: CASSLVGGRDYGYTF.

J is TRBJ1-1 and V is TRBV11-3; maybe TRBD1 (6 bases). The CDR3 is 13 amino acids. Germline CDR1 is SGHNT and CDR2 is YENEEA. Trimming pared 2 bases from V and 7 bases from J, leaving 11 bases between. The CDR3 DNA follows: TGTGCCAGCAGCTTACGACAGGACCATGAAGCTTTCTTT. Residues: CASSLRQDHEAFF.

This clone has only one observation. Within the sample, other DNA sequences also encode this same CDR3. The V call is TRBV7-6, the J call TRBJ2-5; TRBD2 is a possible D gene (6 bases). CDR1 and CDR2 (germline): SGHVS, FNYEAQ. The CDR3 covers 13 residues. Trimming left V 1 base short and J 4 bases short, with 7 bases between. The chain's CDR3 is CASSLVGGETQYF. In nucleotides, the CDR3 is TGTGCCAGCAGCTTAGTGGGAGGAGAGACCCAGTACTTC. Full variable domain (missing parts from reference TRBV7-6 and TRBJ2-5): GAGVSQSPRYKVTKRGQDVALRCDPISGHVSLYWYRQALGQGPEFLTYFNYEAQQDKSGLPNDRFSAERPEGSISTLTIQRTEQRDSAMYRCASSLVGGETQYFGPGTRLLVL.

The gene calls are TRBV6-5 and TRBJ1-2; perhaps TRBD1 as D (6 bases). Trimming removed 6 bases at V and 7 bases at J, with 18 bases between. The CDR3 has 14 residues. Germline CDR1 and CDR2: MNHEY and SVGAGI. The DNA of the CDR3 is TGTGCCAGCAGGAGGGGGGGTCCGCCGGGTGGCTACACCTTC. Its protein product is CASRRGGPPGGYTF.

V and J are TRBV5-4 and TRBJ2-1; maybe TRBD1 (6 bases). This CDR3 region has 15 residues. Per germline, CDR1 SGHNT and CDR2 YYREEE (reference sequence). The ends were cut back, 2 bases at V and 1 base at J, with 10 bases in the middle. The CDR3 protein is CASSLQGLSYNEQFF. DNA of the CDR3: TGTGCCAGCAGCTTACAGGGATTATCCTACAATGAGCAGTTCTTC.

The chain carries TRBV19 and TRBJ2-1; D might be TRBD2 (5 bases). V was clipped by 3 bases and J by 2 bases, with 11 bases between them. The CDR3 consists of 15 residues. Germline CDR1 and CDR2: LNHDA and SQIVND (reference sequence). Here the CDR3 reads CASSMEALAYNEQFF. CDR3 in DNA: TGTGCCAGTAGTATGGAGGCACTAGCCTACAATGAGCAGTTCTTC. Variable domain in full (rest from reference TRBV19 and TRBJ2-1): DGGITQSPKYLFRKEGQNVTLSCEQNLNHDAMYWYRQDPGQGLRLIYYSQIVNDFQKGDIAEGYSVSREKKESFPLTVTSAQKNPTAFYLCASSMEALAYNEQFFGPGTRLTVL.

V gene TRBV11-2 combines with J gene TRBJ2-7, with TRBD1 matching 8 bases. The CDR3 is 14 amino acids. Germline V lookup: CDR1 SGHAT, CDR2 FQNNGV. J lost 7 bases, V lost 2 bases, and 7 bases had no gene match. CDR3 in DNA: TGTGCCAGCAGCTTATTCCGGACAGGGAGGGAGCAGTACTTC. Residues: CASSLFRTGREQYF.